This TCR beta chain derives from a study of radiotherapy plus CTLA-4 blockade in lung cancer. As for the study in general: Objective response rate was around 20%; disease control rate, approximately 28%.

Patients in the study, people with chemo-refractory metastatic non-small-cell lung cancer, received focal radiation plus ipilimumab CTLA-4 blockade. Broader study findings: After treatment with radiotherapy plus ipilimumab, TCR clones that came from the tumor expanded in blood.

On this clone: The antigen remains undetermined.

Profiled with immunoSEQ multiplex PCR; TCRdb holds only in-frame clones, not every one. There are about 12,000 clones in the sample; around four fifths occur only once, and around 28% lies in the top ten. Specimen: peripheral blood, collected from a patient treated with radiotherapy plus ipilimumab. The TCR sequence derives from a human donor with non-small cell lung cancer that progressed on radiotherapy plus ipilimumab.

The CDR3 nucleotides are TGTGCCATCAGTGAAGAGGGGGCTCAGAGACCTTTCTTT. As protein: CAISEEGAQRPFF. The genes are TRBV10-3 and TRBJ1-1, with TRBD1 matching 7 bases. V lost 3 bases, J lost 12 bases, and 10 bases stayed unmatched. This CDR3 is 13 amino acids long. The V gene's germline CDR1 is ENHRY and CDR2 SYGVKD.